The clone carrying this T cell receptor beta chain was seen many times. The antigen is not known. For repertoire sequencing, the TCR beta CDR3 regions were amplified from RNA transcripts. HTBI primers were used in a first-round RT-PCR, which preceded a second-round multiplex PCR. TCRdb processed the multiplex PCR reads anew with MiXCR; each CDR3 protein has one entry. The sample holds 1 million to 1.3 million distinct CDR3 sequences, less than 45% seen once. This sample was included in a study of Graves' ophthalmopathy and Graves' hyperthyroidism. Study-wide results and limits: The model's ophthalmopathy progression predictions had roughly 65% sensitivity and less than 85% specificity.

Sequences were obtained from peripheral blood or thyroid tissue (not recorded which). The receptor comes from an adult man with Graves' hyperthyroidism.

Written as DNA, the CDR3 is TGCAGCGTTGAAACTTACGAAAAACTGTTTTTT. Translated, it gives CSVETYEKLFF. The gene calls are TRBV29-1 and TRBJ1-4; D ambiguous. This CDR3 has 11 residues. V lost 2 bases and J 8 bases, leaving 6 bases between the germline ends. The germline CDR1 and CDR2 sequences are SQVTM and ANQGSEA.